Below are 14 T cell receptor beta chains sequenced from a single sample in a study of regulatory T cells in long-lasting Graves disease. Indicated time point: newly diagnosed GD, antithyroid drugs for less than 3 months. Construction of the TCR library relied on RNA isolated from PBMCs. Building of the TCR beta libraries involved iRepertoire HTBI primers and Arm-PCR of CDR3 regions. TCRdb fed the multiplex PCR reads into MiXCR, producing one record per CDR3 protein. Of over 350,000 distinct CDR3 sequences in the sample, approximately 15% were seen once. This sample was shared with a second study, whose subject was T cells in Graves' hyperthyroidism and ophthalmopathy.

This specimen was peripheral blood mononuclear cells (PBMCs), taken at new diagnosis, from a patient treated with antithyroid drugs. The receptors shown here come from a woman in her thirties or forties with Graves disease.

The V and J genes are TRBV6-5 and TRBJ1-1, with D uncertain. V lost 2 bases to trimming and J lost 4 bases, with 5 bases between them. Germline lookup yields CDR1 MNHEY and CDR2 SVGAGI. This CDR3 comprises 12 residues. CDR3 loop: CASSYEFTEAFF. The DNA of the CDR3 is TGTGCCAGCAGTTACGAGTTCACTGAAGCTTTCTTT.

This clonotype was seen many times. V usage is TRBV27 and J usage is TRBJ1-4; the D is unclear. Trimming cost V 3 bases and J 8 bases, with 19 bases left between them. CDR3 length: 16 amino acids. Germline CDR1 MNHEY, CDR2 SMNVEV (reference sequence). CDR3 coding DNA: TGTGCCAGCAGTTTCCACCGGGCGGAAATAGGGGAAAAACTGTTTTTT. Its protein product is CASSFHRAEIGEKLFF.

In its sample, this clonotype was seen a few times. The rearrangement joins TRBV5-4 to TRBJ2-1; a possible D gene is TRBD2 (5 bases). V lost 3 bases, J lost 10 bases, and 20 bases lay in between. CDR3 length: 15 residues. Germline V gene data show CDR1 as SGHNT and CDR2 as YYREEE (reference sequence). CDR3 sequence reads: CASSSNDGPRREQFF. The CDR3 DNA reads as TGTGCCAGCAGCTCCAACGACGGGCCGCGGAGGGAGCAGTTCTTC.

This clonotype was counted between two and nine times. The V call is TRBV29-1, the J call TRBJ2-7, with D tentatively TRBD1 (5 bases). The CDR3 consists of 13 residues. The V end lost 2 bases, the J end lost 5 bases, and 13 bases lay between the germline ends. Germline V lookup: CDR1 SQVTM, CDR2 ANQGSEA. CDR3 sequence: CSVEQGWNHEQYF. DNA for the CDR3: TGCAGCGTTGAACAGGGATGGAACCACGAGCAGTACTTC.

V gene TRBV27 combines with J gene TRBJ1-1; D is ambiguous. The CDR3 length is 13 residues. Per germline, CDR1 MNHEY and CDR2 SMNVEV (reference sequence). V was shortened by 6 bases and J by 5 bases, with 13 bases between the two germline ends. The CDR3 bases are TGTGCCAGCAGCTCCGGGCCGACGACTGAAGCTTTCTTT. Protein product: CASSSGPTTEAFF.

This clonotype has ten or more counts. The CDR3 sequence is CASSFSPKEKLFF. In nucleotides, the CDR3 is TGTGCCAGCAGTTTCAGCCCCAAGGAAAAACTGTTTTTT. The genes are TRBV27 and TRBJ1-4; D remains ambiguous. The germline V gene encodes CDR1 MNHEY and CDR2 SMNVEV (reference sequence). V was pared by 3 bases and J by 8 bases, with 10 bases between. The CDR3 has 13 residues.

This clonotype was counted ten times or more. This chain links TRBV7-9 with TRBJ2-1; TRBD2 aligns across 10 bases. With V trimmed by 6 bases and J by 8 bases, 16 bases remained unmatched. CDR1 and CDR2 (germline): SEHNR, FQNEAQ (reference sequence). CDR3 length equals 17 residues. For the CDR3, the DNA is TGTGCCAGCAGTCCCTTCGTGGGAGCGGGAGGGCCCTATGAGCAGTTCTTC. It encodes CASSPFVGAGGPYEQFF.

This clonotype was counted between two and nine times. V gene TRBV6-1 combines with J gene TRBJ1-2; D ambiguous. Trimming left V 6 bases short and J 0 bases short, with 14 bases between. CDR1 is MNHNS and CDR2 is SASEGT in the germline V gene. The CDR3 loop spans 15 amino acids. The DNA for the CDR3 is TGTGCCAGCAGCCTGGACGCGGTCGCTAACTATGGCTACACCTTC. Protein: CASSLDAVANYGYTF.

CDR3 protein: CASSAPTGEETQYF. CDR3 bases: TGTGCCAGCAGCGCACCCACAGGGGAAGAGACCCAGTACTTC. The V and J genes are TRBV7-8 and TRBJ2-5; TRBD1 aligns across 7 bases. This CDR3 has 14 residues. The ends lost 5 bases at V and 3 bases at J; junction bases unmatched: 6. The germline V gene has CDR1 SGHVS and CDR2 FQNEAQ.

This clonotype was found many times. The rearrangement joins TRBV28 to TRBJ2-2; 8 nucleotides line up with TRBD1. V shed 6 bases, J shed 4 bases, and the junction held 10 bases outside the gene matches. The CDR3 runs 16 residues. Germline CDR1 reads MDHEN; CDR2 reads SYDVKM. CDR3 nucleotides: TGTGCCAGCAGGCCCCCGGGACAGGTGACCACCGGGGAGCTGTTTTTT. Translation gives CASRPPGQVTTGELFF. Based on the CDR3 plus reference TRBV28 and TRBJ2-2, the full variable domain is DVKVTQSSRYLVKRTGEKVFLECVQDMDHENMFWYRQDPGLGLRLIYFSYDVKMKEKGDIPEGYSVSREKKERFSLILESASTNQTSMYLCASRPPGQVTTGELFFGEGSRLTVL.

This clonotype was counted at least ten times. The J gene is TRBJ2-7, the V gene TRBV5-1; tentatively, D is TRBD1 (6 bases). The CDR3 has 17 amino acids. V gave up 4 bases and J gave up 0 bases, with 20 bases separating them. Germline CDR1 SGHRS, CDR2 YFSETQ. The CDR3 nucleotides read TGCGCCAGCAGCCCACCTCCTTCGACAGGACTCTCCTACGAGCAGTACTTC. Translation gives CASSPPPSTGLSYEQYF.

This clonotype was detected only a few times. V is TRBV7-9 and J is TRBJ2-3, with a weak D call TRBD2 (5 bases). The CDR3 contains 17 residues. Germline V gives CDR1 SEHNR, CDR2 FQNEAQ (reference sequence). Trimming removed 5 bases at V and 4 bases at J, with 22 bases between. For the CDR3, the DNA is TGTGCCAGCAGCCCCCTTGACGGGGATGAGCGCCCAGATACGCAGTATTTT. Protein product: CASSPLDGDERPDTQYF.

This clonotype was observed at least ten times. The rearrangement uses TRBV12-3 or TRBV12-4 and TRBJ2-3, with 8 bases fitting TRBD2. The CDR3 contains 16 residues. V was pared by 5 bases and J by 0 bases, with 7 bases of the junction left unmatched. The CDR3 sequence is CASSPRGLASTDTQYF. For the CDR3, the DNA is TGTGCCAGCAGTCCACGAGGACTAGCCAGCACAGATACGCAGTATTTT.

This clonotype has ten or more counts. V usage is TRBV12-3 or TRBV12-4 and J usage is TRBJ2-1; D unclear. The CDR3 runs 13 residues. Trimming left V 4 bases short and J 8 bases short, with 12 bases between. CDR3 DNA sequence: TGTGCCAGCAGTTCGACCGAATGGGATGAGCAGTTCTTC. It codes for CASSSTEWDEQFF.